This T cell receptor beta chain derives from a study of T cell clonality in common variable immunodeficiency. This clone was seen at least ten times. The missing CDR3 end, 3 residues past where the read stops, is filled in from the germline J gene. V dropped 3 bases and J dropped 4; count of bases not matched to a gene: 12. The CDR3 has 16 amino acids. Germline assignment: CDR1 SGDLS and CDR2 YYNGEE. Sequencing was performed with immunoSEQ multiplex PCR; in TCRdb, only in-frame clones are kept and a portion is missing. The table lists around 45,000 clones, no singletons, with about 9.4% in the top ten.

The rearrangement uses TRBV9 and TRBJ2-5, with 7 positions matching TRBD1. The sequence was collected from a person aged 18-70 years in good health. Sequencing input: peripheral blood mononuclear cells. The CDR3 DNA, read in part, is TGTGCCAGCAGCGCCTCCGGGACAGACAGCGGAGAGACC. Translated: CASSASGTDSGET. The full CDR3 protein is CASSASGTDSGETQYF.